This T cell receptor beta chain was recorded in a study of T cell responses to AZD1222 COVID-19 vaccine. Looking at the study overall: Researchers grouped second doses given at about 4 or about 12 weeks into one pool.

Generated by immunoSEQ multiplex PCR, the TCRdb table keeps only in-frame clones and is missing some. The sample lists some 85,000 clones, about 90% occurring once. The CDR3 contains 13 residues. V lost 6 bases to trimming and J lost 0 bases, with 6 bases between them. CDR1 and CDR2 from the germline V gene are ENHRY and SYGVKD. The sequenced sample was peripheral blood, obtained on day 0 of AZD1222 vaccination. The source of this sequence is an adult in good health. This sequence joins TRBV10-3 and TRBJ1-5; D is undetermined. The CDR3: CAIRDYSNQPQHF. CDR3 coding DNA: TGTGCCATCAGGGATTATAGCAATCAGCCCCAGCATTTT.